This entry features one T cell receptor (beta chain) sequence. Its cognate antigen is unknown. Here immunoSEQ multiplex PCR was the method, and the copy in TCRdb shows in-frame clones only, minus some. The sample consists of about 46,000 clones, over 90% of them appearing once. The sample originates from a study of siplizumab effects on memory and regulatory T cells. General study findings and limits: The suppressive capacity of proliferating Tregs from siplizumab cultures remained unconfirmed. Roughly 75-97% of proliferating clones (CD4+ or CD8+) could not be assigned a naive or memory phenotype. Naive T cells seemed more diverse than memory cells and seemed major alloresponse contributors.

V shed 0 bases and J shed 9 bases, with 15 bases lying between them. Germline CDR1 and CDR2: SGDLS and YYNGEE. The CDR3 runs 14 residues. The chain uses TRBV9 and TRBJ2-5; TRBD2 might be the D (5 bases). The origin of this receptor is a human donor in good health. The source material was CD8+ T cells sorted from blood. The CDR3 loop reads CASSVVADFEAQYF. The CDR3, as DNA: TGTGCCAGCAGCGTAGTGGCGGACTTCGAGGCCCAGTACTTC.